This TCR beta chain was documented in a study of T cells after yellow fever vaccination. TCR cDNA was made by 5'RACE template switching, adding a universal primer site and UMIs. TCRdb redid the calling of the 5' RACE reads with MiXCR, one entry per CDR3 protein. The sample carries roughly 500,000 distinct CDR3 sequences, roughly 19% recorded once. V dropped 6 bases and J dropped 0 bases, with 11 bases sitting between them. The V gene's germline CDR1 is SQVTM and CDR2 ANQGSEA. The CDR3 has 14 residues. Findings of the study overall: A small proportion of clonotypes was detected in both the CD4 and CD8 compartments. Re-detected after boosting: most primary clones, around 97% of CD4 and over 80% of CD8.

Note on this clonotype: No antigen is known for it.

The chain employs TRBV29-1 and TRBJ2-2; D is possibly TRBD1 or TRBD2 (5 bases each). Sequenced here: PBMCs, sampled 15 days after the yellow fever booster vaccination. The sequence was obtained from a man aged 25-45 years who received the YFV17D yellow fever vaccine. As DNA, the CDR3 is TGCAGCGTGAGGGGCGGCACGAACACCGGGGAGCTGTTTTTT. It yields the protein CSVRGGTNTGELFF.